This is a list of T cell receptor beta chains from one sample in a study of T cell responses to AZD1222 COVID-19 vaccine. The assay was immunoSEQ multiplex PCR, and TCRdb's table has in-frame clones only and misses some. This table holds 80,000 to 85,000 clones, approximately 90% found once. The sequencing here drew on peripheral blood, taken 28 days after the second AZD1222 dose. All receptors come from an adult who received the AZD1222 COVID-19 vaccine. Each CDR3 is given with its conserved first and last residue. D genes are given only for firm matches. Not all rows give a size; the values are once, few, many and, for expanded clones, a class.

abundance: NA; d_gene: NA; v_gene: TRBV11-2; j_gene: TRBJ2-7; CDR3nt: TGTGCCAGCAGCCGAGAGTGGGGGACGCCGGGAGAGCAGTACTTC; CDR3aa: CASSREWGTPGEQYF
abundance: NA; d_gene: NA; v_gene: TRBV3-1/TRBV3-2; j_gene: TRBJ1-1; CDR3nt: TGTGCCAGCAGCCAAGCTACCAGGGCGAACACTGAAGCTTTCTTT; CDR3aa: CASSQATRANTEAFF
abundance: once; d_gene: TRBD1; v_gene: TRBV6-5; j_gene: TRBJ1-2; CDR3nt: TGTGCCAGCAGTATCCGGGACAGGGACTATGGCTACACCTTC; CDR3aa: CASSIRDRDYGYTF
abundance: NA; d_gene: NA; v_gene: TRBV7-3; j_gene: TRBJ2-5; CDR3nt: TGTGCCAGCAGCTTAGGCCAAGAAGGGACCCAGTACTTC; CDR3aa: CASSLGQEGTQYF
abundance: NA; d_gene: NA; v_gene: TRBV14; j_gene: TRBJ2-2; CDR3nt: TGTGCCAGCAGGGAGCAGAACACCGGGGAGCTGTTTTTT; CDR3aa: CASREQNTGELFF
abundance: NA; d_gene: TRBD2; v_gene: TRBV7-2; j_gene: TRBJ2-4; CDR3nt: TGTGCCAGCAGCCCTAGCGGGAGAGGGAACATTCAGTACTTC; CDR3aa: CASSPSGRGNIQYF
abundance: once; d_gene: NA; v_gene: TRBV19; j_gene: TRBJ2-1; CDR3nt: TGTGCCAGTAGTCCGCTCCCCTCGGGGAGCTCCTACAATGAGCAGTTCTTC; CDR3aa: CASSPLPSGSSYNEQFF
abundance: once; d_gene: NA; v_gene: TRBV7-8; j_gene: TRBJ2-3; CDR3nt: TGTGCCAGCAGCCTGTTTGCGCGGGGCAGCACAGATACGCAGTATTTT; CDR3aa: CASSLFARGSTDTQYF
abundance: once; d_gene: NA; v_gene: TRBV30; j_gene: TRBJ1-2; CDR3nt: TGTGCCTGGAGTGGAACCGGGCCTCAAAATGGCTACACCTTC; CDR3aa: CAWSGTGPQNGYTF
abundance: NA; d_gene: NA; v_gene: TRBV5-4; j_gene: TRBJ2-1; CDR3nt: TGTGCCAGCAGCAAAAAGACTAGTTTGGGTGGGCCCAATGAGCAGTTCTTC; CDR3aa: CASSKKTSLGGPNEQFF
abundance: NA; d_gene: NA; v_gene: TRBV10-3; j_gene: TRBJ2-1; CDR3nt: TGTGCCATCAGTGAAAGGACTGGGAACAATGAGCAGTTCTTC; CDR3aa: CAISERTGNNEQFF
abundance: NA; d_gene: TRBD2; v_gene: TRBV28; j_gene: TRBJ2-7; CDR3nt: TGTGCCAGCAGTTTAGGAGCGGGAGTCTACGAGCAGTACTTC; CDR3aa: CASSLGAGVYEQYF